These 21 T cell receptor beta chains were sequenced from one sample in a study of blood T cell repertoires in COVID-19. Assay used: immunoSEQ multiplex PCR; TCRdb lists only in-frame clones, some missing. The sample consists of 200,000 to 250,000 clones, 70% to 90% of them appearing once. Sequenced: peripheral blood. The source of these receptors is a man in his fifties with COVID-19, enrolled during active disease.

As regards this clone: Other DNA sequences in the same sample also yield this CDR3. V is TRBV18 and J is TRBJ1-1, with TRBD1 as a possible D gene (5 bases). Germline V lookup: CDR1 KGHSH, CDR2 LQKENI. Between the trimmed V and J ends, which lost 3 bases and 1 base, there was a span of 6 bases. This CDR3 spans 13 amino acids. The CDR3 loop reads CASSPQGNTEAFF. CDR3 in DNA: TGTGCCAGCTCACCGCAGGGGAACACTGAAGCTTTCTTT.

The V and J genes are TRBV29-1 and TRBJ2-2, with 7 bases that match TRBD1. This CDR3 is built from 11 residues. V trimming: 6 bases; J trimming: 11 bases; junction bases outside the gene matches: 6. Germline CDR1 reads SQVTM; CDR2 reads ANQGSEA. This CDR3 reads CSVTHRGELFF. DNA of the CDR3: TGCAGCGTCACCCACAGGGGAGAGCTGTTTTTT.

V gene TRBV18 combines with J gene TRBJ1-6, with D perhaps matching TRBD1 (5 bases). Germline V lookup: CDR1 KGHSH, CDR2 LQKENI. V was trimmed by 3 bases and J by 13 bases, leaving 19 bases between them. The CDR3 is made up of 15 amino acids. The CDR3 sequence is CASSPGGGKVGPLHF. Written as DNA, the CDR3 is TGTGCCAGCTCACCCGGTGGGGGGAAAGTGGGCCCCCTCCACTTT. The entire variable domain, with the rest obtained from reference TRBV18 and TRBJ1-6, is as follows: NAGVMQNPRHLVRRRGQEARLRCSPMKGHSHVYWYRQLPEEGLKFMVYLQKENIIDESGMPKERFSAEFPKEGPSILRIQQVVRGDSAAYFCASSPGGGKVGPLHFGNGTRLTVT.

The V call is TRBV29-1, the J call TRBJ2-3, with D unclear. Between the trimmed V and J ends, which lost 6 bases and 0 bases, there was a span of 10 bases. The CDR3 sequence is 13 residues long. CDR1 SQVTM and CDR2 ANQGSEA come from the germline V gene. Here the CDR3 DNA reads TGCAGCGTGAGTCTCGGGAGCACAGATACGCAGTATTTT. It yields the protein CSVSLGSTDTQYF.

The V gene is TRBV6-5, the J gene TRBJ1-2, with 7 bases that match TRBD1. The CDR3 has 13 amino acids. Germline values: CDR1 MNHEY, CDR2 SVGAGI. Losses at the gene ends were 6 bases for V and 5 bases for J; bases not matched to a gene: 6. The CDR3 sequence: CASRDRDFYGYTF. In nucleotides, the CDR3 is TGTGCCAGCAGAGACAGGGATTTTTATGGCTACACCTTC.

The rearrangement links TRBV15 to TRBJ1-5; a possible D gene is TRBD1 (5 bases). This CDR3 has 18 amino acids. The V end was cut by 5 bases, the J end by 0 bases, with 20 bases between. Per germline, CDR1 LNHNV and CDR2 YYDKDF (reference sequence). CDR3 coding DNA: TGTGCCACCAGCTTGGTCCAGGGTAAAAGGGCTAGCAATCAGCCCCAGCATTTT. It translates to CATSLVQGKRASNQPQHF.

To note about this clone: A junction boundary mismatches the germline segment, possibly from a read error. This rearrangement joins TRBV5-1 to TRBJ2-6; TRBD2 agrees at 11 bases. This CDR3 is built from 17 residues. The germline V gene encodes CDR1 SGHRS and CDR2 YFSETQ. CDR3 amino acids: CARSGGGLAAGANVLTF. The CDR3 nucleotides read TGCGCCCGCAGCGGGGGGGGACTAGCGGCTGGGGCCAACGTCCTGACTTTC.

V gene TRBV27 combines with J gene TRBJ2-5; D is possibly TRBD1 (6 bases). The CDR3 is made up of 14 amino acids. V lost 4 bases and J lost 6, with 15 bases in between. Per the germline V gene, CDR1 is MNHEY and CDR2 is SMNVEV (reference sequence). The CDR3 sequence is CASSSDRILKTQYF. The CDR3 nucleotides read TGTGCCAGCAGTTCAGACAGGATTTTGAAGACCCAGTACTTC.

This chain connects TRBV6-6 to TRBJ2-7; weak D call: TRBD2 (6 bases). V was clipped by 6 bases and J by 6 bases, with 18 bases between them. The CDR3 is 14 residues long. The germline gives CDR1 MNHNY, CDR2 SVGAGI (reference sequence). The CDR3 nucleotides read TGTGCCAGCAGAAACGGGGGAGTAGTGGGCGAGCAGTACTTC. Its translation: CASRNGGVVGEQYF.

This clone was recorded once. This rearrangement joins TRBV7-6 to TRBJ1-6; D gene uncertain. V was clipped by 0 bases and J by 5 bases, with 14 bases between them. Germline CDR1 and CDR2: SGHVS and FNYEAQ. This CDR3 is 17 amino acids long. The CDR3: CASSLAGGPLDNSPLHF. CDR3 bases: TGTGCCAGCAGCTTAGCGGGAGGGCCGCTCGATAATTCACCCCTCCACTTT.

This clone was picked up one time. The chain links TRBV7-9 to TRBJ1-2; D unclear. The CDR3 is 14 amino acids. V lost 7 bases and J lost 0, with 12 bases in between. CDR1 and CDR2 (germline): SEHNR, FQNEAQ (reference sequence). The CDR3 sequence is CASTTAGSNYGYTF. As DNA, the CDR3 is TGTGCCAGCACCACCGCCGGTTCTAACTATGGCTACACCTTC.

This clone was seen only a few times. The chain links TRBV7-2 to TRBJ2-3, with D unclear. The CDR3 extends over 12 amino acids. Trimming shortened V by 2 bases and J by 3 bases, and 3 bases separated the two germline ends. The germline CDR1 and CDR2 sequences are SGHTA and FQGNSA. CDR3 nucleotides: TGTGCCAGCAGCTTATCAACAGATACGCAGTATTTT. Amino acids: CASSLSTDTQYF.

The chain combines TRBV13 with TRBJ2-1; 7 nucleotides match TRBD2. The ends lost 8 bases at V and 7 bases at J; junction bases unmatched: 14. Germline assignment: CDR1 PRHDT and CDR2 FYEKMQ (reference sequence). The CDR3 is made up of 15 amino acids. The CDR3: CASSSVSGTENEQFF. Written as DNA, the CDR3 is TGTGCCAGCTCTTCTGTAAGCGGGACGGAAAATGAGCAGTTCTTC.

J is TRBJ1-5 and V is TRBV3-1 (or the pseudogene TRBV3-2); TRBD1 matches 7 bases. Germline lookup yields CDR1 LGHDT and CDR2 YNNKEL (reference sequence). This CDR3 contains 14 residues. The J segment lost 4 bases and the V segment lost 4 bases, leaving 4 bases of the junction unmatched. CDR3 nucleotide sequence: TGTGCCAGCAGCCCGACAGGGAATAATCAGCCCCAGCATTTT. Translated: CASSPTGNNQPQHF.

This chain uses TRBV7-9 with TRBJ2-3, with 10 bases identical to TRBD2. J lost 6 bases, V lost 5 bases, and 5 bases had no gene match. Germline assignment: CDR1 SEHNR and CDR2 FQNEAQ (reference sequence). CDR3 size: 14 residues. CDR3 protein: CASSQDSGGDTQYF. The CDR3 region has the DNA TGTGCCAGCAGCCAGGATAGCGGGGGGGATACGCAGTATTTT.

The chain is built from TRBV2 and TRBJ1-2, with TRBD1 matching 7 bases. Trimming took 5 bases from V and 0 from J; bases not matched to a gene: 9. Germline V gives CDR1 SNHLY, CDR2 FYNNEI. The CDR3 runs to 16 residues. CDR3 sequence: CASSRQGPTANYGYTF. The CDR3, as DNA: TGTGCCAGCAGTCGACAGGGCCCTACCGCTAACTATGGCTACACCTTC.

The CDR3 region is CASSLGASTDTQYF. CDR3 in DNA: TGCGCCAGCAGCTTAGGGGCGAGCACAGATACGCAGTATTTT. This chain joins TRBV5-1 and TRBJ2-3; possible D gene TRBD1, 5 bases. V lost 2 bases and J 0 bases, leaving 7 bases between the germline ends. Germline CDR1 reads SGHRS; CDR2 reads YFSETQ. The CDR3 is made up of 14 amino acids.

The genes are TRBV19 and TRBJ1-2; D is possibly TRBD1 (6 bases). CDR3 size: 15 residues. Per the germline V gene, CDR1 is LNHDA and CDR2 is SQIVND (reference sequence). Trimming removed 4 bases at V and 4 bases at J, with 16 bases between. CDR3 in amino acids: CASSTSGQIRYGYTF. The DNA for the CDR3 is TGTGCCAGTAGTACCTCGGGACAAATACGCTATGGCTACACCTTC.

The V call is TRBV6-1, the J call TRBJ1-2; unclear D gene. The V gene lost 3 bases and the J gene lost 0 bases, with 14 bases spanning the gap. This CDR3 has 16 amino acids. The germline V gene has CDR1 MNHNS and CDR2 SASEGT. As DNA, the CDR3 is TGTGCCAGCAGTGACCCTGGGAGAGTAGCTAACTATGGCTACACCTTC. It specifies CASSDPGRVANYGYTF.

The chain links TRBV7-3 to TRBJ2-2, with TRBD2 matching over 11 bases. The CDR3 is 15 amino acids. Trimming removed 4 bases from V and 7 bases from J; junction bases left unmatched: 5. From germline, CDR1 is SGHTA and CDR2 FQGTGA. As DNA, the CDR3 is TGTGCCAGCAGCTGGGGGACTAGCGGCGACGGGGAGCTGTTTTTT. Residues: CASSWGTSGDGELFF.

This clone was detected a few times. This chain connects TRBV11-2 to TRBJ2-1; D is possibly TRBD2 (6 bases). V was shortened by 2 bases and J by 10 bases, with 12 bases between the two germline ends. Germline V lookup: CDR1 SGHAT, CDR2 FQNNGV. The CDR3 is 13 amino acids. The CDR3 here is CASSLQDLAEQFF. CDR3 nucleotides: TGTGCCAGCAGCTTACAGGACCTAGCGGAGCAGTTCTTC.